A single sample is the source of the 10 T cell receptor beta chains below, sequenced in a study of cytomegalovirus exposure and HLA in healthy donors. This PCR relied on a set of 60 Vbeta primers and 13 Jbeta primers. Clones were read by immunoSEQ multiplex PCR, and TCRdb kept only the in-frame ones, dropping some. The top ten hold under 5.5% of the sample, which has over 85,000 clones, around 81% seen once. What was sequenced was PBMCs. All receptors come from a man in his forties in good health and CMV-seropositive.

The chain has TRBV27 and TRBJ2-5; D is possibly TRBD2 (7 bases). Trimming cost V 4 bases and J 5 bases, with 17 bases left between them. The CDR3 spans 15 residues. Germline loops: CDR1 MNHEY, CDR2 SMNVEV (reference sequence). In nucleotides, the CDR3 is TGTGCCAGCAGTTCTCCCCGGGGAGGGGGGGAGACCCAGTACTTC. Amino acids: CASSSPRGGGETQYF.

The chain links TRBV27 to TRBJ1-1; D is possibly TRBD1 (5 bases). Germline values: CDR1 MNHEY, CDR2 SMNVEV (reference sequence). With 0 bases removed from V and 5 bases from J, the gap between germline ends came to 10 bases. CDR3 size: 14 residues. CDR3 bases: TGTGCCAGCAGTTTATCGTTCGGGGGGACTGAAGCTTTCTTT. Its protein product is CASSLSFGGTEAFF.

V usage is TRBV2 and J usage is TRBJ2-1, with TRBD1 matching over 7 bases. The CDR3 totals 11 residues. The germline V gene encodes CDR1 SNHLY and CDR2 FYNNEI. The J segment lost 8 bases and the V segment lost 8 bases, leaving 3 bases of the junction unmatched. CDR3 DNA sequence: TGTGCCAGCGACAGGGCTGATGAGCAGTTCTTC. Its protein is CASDRADEQFF.

The V gene is TRBV5-4, the J gene TRBJ2-3, with a possible D match to TRBD1 (5 bases). The CDR3 length is 14 residues. Germline lookup yields CDR1 SGHNT and CDR2 YYREEE (reference sequence). Trimming took 2 bases from V and 3 from J, leaving 10 bases between them. The CDR3 here is CASSLGQATDTQYF. DNA of the CDR3: TGTGCCAGCAGCTTAGGACAAGCTACAGATACGCAGTATTTT.

This chain links TRBV18 with TRBJ2-7, with 8 nucleotides matching TRBD1. The ends lost 3 bases at V and 2 bases at J; junction bases unmatched: 9. Looked up from germline, CDR1 is KGHSH and CDR2 is LQKENI. This CDR3 is built from 16 residues. Here the CDR3 DNA reads TGTGCCAGCTCACCTCAGGGGGCCACACTCACCTACGAGCAGTACTTC. It encodes CASSPQGATLTYEQYF.

The CDR3 sequence: CASSPGGVKETQYF. The CDR3 DNA follows: TGTGCCAGCTCCCCTGGGGGGGTGAAAGAGACCCAGTACTTC. This sequence joins TRBV9 and TRBJ2-5, with 7 bases that match TRBD2. The CDR3 has 14 residues. Germline CDR1 and CDR2: SGDLS and YYNGEE. The trim removed 7 bases at V and 3 bases at J, leaving 9 bases unmatched. Combining the CDR3 with reference TRBV9 and TRBJ2-5 gives the whole variable domain DSGVTQTPKHLITATGQRVTLRCSPRSGDLSVYWYQQSLDQGLQFLIQYYNGEERAKGNILERFSAQQFPDLHSELNLSSLELGDSALYFCASSPGGVKETQYFGPGTRLLVL.

The J gene is TRBJ1-1, the V gene TRBV7-8; 9 bases line up with TRBD1. V trimming: 6 bases; J trimming: 0 bases; junction bases outside the gene matches: 11. Germline CDR1 SGHVS, CDR2 FQNEAQ. This CDR3 is 17 amino acids long. CDR3 coding DNA: TGTGCCAGCAGGGGGGGGGACAGGGCGTCCCTGAACACTGAAGCTTTCTTT. Translated: CASRGGDRASLNTEAFF.

J is TRBJ1-2 and V is TRBV27; TRBD1 aligns across 9 bases. From germline, CDR1 is MNHEY and CDR2 SMNVEV (reference sequence). V was pared by 4 bases and J by 8 bases, with 11 bases of the junction left unmatched. The CDR3 sequence is 15 residues long. CDR3 in amino acids: CASSSSGTGFSGYTF. CDR3 in DNA: TGTGCCAGCAGTTCCTCCGGGACAGGGTTTTCGGGCTACACCTTC.

The rearrangement links TRBV18 to TRBJ1-3; D call uncertain. The CDR3 sequence is 16 residues long. Germline V gene sequence: CDR1 KGHSH, CDR2 LQKENI. Trimming removed 3 bases at V and 0 bases at J, with 12 bases between. This chain's CDR3 is CASSPPVHFSGNTIYF. Here the CDR3 DNA reads TGTGCCAGCTCACCGCCGGTGCACTTCTCTGGAAACACCATATATTTT.

The chain uses TRBV30 and TRBJ2-1, with D perhaps matching TRBD2 (5 bases). V lost 7 bases to trimming and J lost 5 bases, with 15 bases between them. Germline V gene lookup returns CDR1 GTSNPN and CDR2 SVGIG (reference sequence). The CDR3 spans 13 residues. CDR3 coding DNA: TGTGCCTCCCCAAGGACTGGGAACAATGAGCAGTTCTTC. Amino acid sequence: CASPRTGNNEQFF.